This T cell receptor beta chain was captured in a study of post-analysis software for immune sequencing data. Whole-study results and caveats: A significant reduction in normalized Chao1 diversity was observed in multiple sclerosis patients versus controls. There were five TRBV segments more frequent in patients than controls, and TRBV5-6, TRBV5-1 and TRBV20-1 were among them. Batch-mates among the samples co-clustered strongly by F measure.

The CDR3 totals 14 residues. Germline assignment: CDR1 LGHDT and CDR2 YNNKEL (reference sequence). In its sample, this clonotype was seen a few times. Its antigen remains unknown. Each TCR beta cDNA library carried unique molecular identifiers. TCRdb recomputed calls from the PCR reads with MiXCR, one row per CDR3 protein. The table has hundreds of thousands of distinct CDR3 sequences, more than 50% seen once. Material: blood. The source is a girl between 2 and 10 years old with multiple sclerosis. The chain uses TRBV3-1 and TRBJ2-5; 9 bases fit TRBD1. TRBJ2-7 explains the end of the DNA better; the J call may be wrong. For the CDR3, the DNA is TGTGCCAGCAGCCGCGGGGACAGGGTATACGAGCAGTACTTC. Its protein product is CASSRGDRVYEQYF.